A selection of T cell receptor beta chains follows, all from one sample in a study of blood T cell repertoires in COVID-19. The data were produced by immunoSEQ multiplex PCR, yet TCRdb's version contains in-frame clones alone and is incomplete. The sample holds about 150,000 clones, 84% seen once. The sequenced sample consisted of peripheral blood. The receptors were sampled from a woman between 45 and 65 years old in a cohort sampled during active or convalescent COVID-19. The CDR3 runs from the conserved cysteine through the conserved F or W. D genes are given only for firm matches. Only part of the rows carry a size: once, few, many, or a class if the clone is expanded.

V gene: TRBV6-2/TRBV6-3; J gene: TRBJ2-5; clone size: NA; D gene: TRBD2; CDR3 DNA: TGTGCCAGCAGTTACTCGCGCGGGGGAGTGCAAGAGACCCAGTACTTC; CDR3 protein: CASSYSRGGVQETQYF
V gene: TRBV4-1; J gene: TRBJ1-3; clone size: NA; D gene: NA; CDR3 DNA: TGCGCCAGCAGCCAGGGACACTCTGGAAACACCATATATTTT; CDR3 protein: CASSQGHSGNTIYF
V gene: TRBV6-1; J gene: TRBJ1-6; clone size: NA; D gene: TRBD1; CDR3 DNA: TGTGCCAGCAGTGAAAGATCGGGACAGGGGGCCTCACCCCTCCACTTT; CDR3 protein: CASSERSGQGASPLHF
V gene: TRBV7-9; J gene: TRBJ1-2; clone size: NA; D gene: NA; CDR3 DNA: TGTGCCAGCAGCTTAGATGGGGTGCGGCAGGGCAAAGGCTACACCTTC; CDR3 protein: CASSLDGVRQGKGYTF
V gene: TRBV4-1; J gene: TRBJ2-3; clone size: NA; D gene: NA; CDR3 DNA: TGCGCCAGCAGCCAAGATCGAGGAGCTCCCAGCACAGATACGCAGTATTTT; CDR3 protein: CASSQDRGAPSTDTQYF
V gene: TRBV5-1; J gene: TRBJ2-3; clone size: NA; D gene: TRBD1; CDR3 DNA: TGCGCCAGCAGCGATGGCCCCCCCGGACAGGGGGGCACAGATACGCAGTATTTT; CDR3 protein: CASSDGPPGQGGTDTQYF
V gene: TRBV3-1/TRBV3-2; J gene: TRBJ1-5; clone size: NA; D gene: NA; CDR3 DNA: TGTGCCAGCAGCCCCACGGGACCGGGAGGCAATCAGCCCCAGCATTTT; CDR3 protein: CASSPTGPGGNQPQHF
V gene: TRBV29-1; J gene: TRBJ2-7; clone size: NA; D gene: TRBD2; CDR3 DNA: TGCAGCGTTAGACTAGCGGGGGCCTACGAGCAGTACTTC; CDR3 protein: CSVRLAGAYEQYF
V gene: TRBV2; J gene: TRBJ1-5; clone size: NA; D gene: TRBD1; CDR3 DNA: TGTGCCAGCAGTAGGGACAGGGGCAATCAGCCCCAGCATTTT; CDR3 protein: CASSRDRGNQPQHF
V gene: TRBV15; J gene: TRBJ2-3; clone size: once; D gene: TRBD2; CDR3 DNA: TGTGCCACCAGCACCAAGCTAGCGGATACAGATACGCAGTATTTT; CDR3 protein: CATSTKLADTDTQYF
V gene: TRBV10-3; J gene: TRBJ2-2; clone size: NA; D gene: NA; CDR3 DNA: TGTGCCATCAGGAGACTAGTTCCCGGGGAGCTGTTTTTT; CDR3 protein: CAIRRLVPGELFF
V gene: TRBV4-2; J gene: TRBJ2-1; clone size: many; D gene: NA; CDR3 DNA: TGTGCCAGCAGCCAAGAAGCGACTAGTAGTAGCATCAATGAGCAGTTCTTC; CDR3 protein: CASSQEATSSSINEQFF
V gene: TRBV9; J gene: TRBJ1-4; clone size: NA; D gene: TRBD1; CDR3 DNA: TGTGCCAGCAGCCCTGTCCCGGGACAGGGAAAACTGTTTTTT; CDR3 protein: CASSPVPGQGKLFF
V gene: TRBV3-1/TRBV3-2; J gene: TRBJ2-5; clone size: NA; D gene: NA; CDR3 DNA: TGTGCCAGCAGCCGATCGGACAGACTCAATATGGAGACCCAGTACTTC; CDR3 protein: CASSRSDRLNMETQYF
V gene: TRBV5-1; J gene: TRBJ1-1; clone size: NA; D gene: NA; CDR3 DNA: TGCGCCAGCAGCTTAACCGGGGCTGAAGCTTTCTTT; CDR3 protein: CASSLTGAEAFF
V gene: TRBV7-9; J gene: TRBJ1-4; clone size: NA; D gene: NA; CDR3 DNA: TGTGCCAGCAGTCGGGGAGGCTCAACTAATGAAAAACTGTTTTTT; CDR3 protein: CASSRGGSTNEKLFF
V gene: TRBV5-4; J gene: TRBJ2-3; clone size: NA; D gene: TRBD1; CDR3 DNA: TGTGCCAGCAGCTTGGGGCAGGGGGAGATAGGGCCAGATACGCAGTATTTT; CDR3 protein: CASSLGQGEIGPDTQYF
V gene: TRBV7-9; J gene: TRBJ2-5; clone size: NA; D gene: NA; CDR3 DNA: TGTGCCAGCAGCATGGGAGTTCAAGAGACCCAGTACTTC; CDR3 protein: CASSMGVQETQYF